This TCR beta chain was obtained from a study of blood T cell repertoires in COVID-19. In the study overall: PBMCs, B-cell-depleted T cells, or T cells were the source of the cDNA or gDNA that made up the material.

As originally analysed: Amplified reference gene primers provided the basis for estimating nucleated cell counts. Here immunoSEQ multiplex PCR was the method, and the copy in TCRdb shows in-frame clones only, minus some. V and J calls and clone size are those listed in that table; D and trimming were worked out from the DNA. The sample holds 200,000 to 300,000 clones, approximately 90% seen once. CDR1 is SGHNT, CDR2 YENEEA, per germline. This CDR3 contains 16 residues. The junction had 5 bases not matched to a gene; V was cut back by 7 bases and J by 6 bases. This rearrangement joins TRBV11-3 to TRBJ2-2; TRBD2 matches at 16 bases. Sequencing was performed on peripheral blood. This clonotype originated in a woman aged 40 to 49 with acute or convalescent COVID-19. CDR3 sequence (DNA): TGTGCCAGCACGTCGGGACTAGCGGGGGGGCCCGGGGAGCTGTTTTTT. Translating it yields CASTSGLAGGPGELFF.